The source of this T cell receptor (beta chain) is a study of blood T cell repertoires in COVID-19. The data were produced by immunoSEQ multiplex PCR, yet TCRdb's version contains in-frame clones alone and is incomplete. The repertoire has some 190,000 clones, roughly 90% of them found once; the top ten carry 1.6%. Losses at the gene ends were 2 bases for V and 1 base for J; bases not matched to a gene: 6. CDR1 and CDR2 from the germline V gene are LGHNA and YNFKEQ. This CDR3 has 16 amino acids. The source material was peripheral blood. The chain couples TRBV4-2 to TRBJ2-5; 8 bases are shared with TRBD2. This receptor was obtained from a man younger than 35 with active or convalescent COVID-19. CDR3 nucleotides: TGTGCCAGCAGCCAACTACCCGGGGGGGGCCAAGAGACCCAGTACTTC. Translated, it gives CASSQLPGGGQETQYF.